This section outlines one TCR beta chain sequence together with its context. This clonotype was recorded a few times. Its specific antigen is unknown. The sample holds no much larger clone one base away, and base qualities are not on file. A case-control design nested within a healthcare worker cohort in London, UK, was used, with weekly nasopharyngeal swab PCR tests and blood sampling performed. Healthcare workers were enrolled in the week of the UK lockdown, from 23 to 31 March 2020, and were followed every week for up to roughly 15 weeks. The source of the sample is a study of early T cells in non-severe SARS-CoV-2 infection (dated by TCRdb to the early 2020s). About the full investigation: TCR sequencing used bulk RNA from unsorted whole blood, so alpha and beta chains could not be paired. Overall study outcomes, separate from this receptor: VDJdb matching was skewed toward anti-spike CD8 responses and likely underestimated virus-specific expansions, missing private and CD4 specificities.

The library was generated by 5' RACE. The sequencing machine was a NextSeq 500. To correct for sequencing error and PCR bias, the TCR library protocol tagged individual cDNA molecules with unique molecular identifiers. Sequencing covered both TCR alpha and beta chains, and within each sample the abundances of alpha and beta sequences were tightly co-correlated. For the original study's pipeline: Decombinator V4 was used to perform V gene, J gene and CDR3 annotation of TCR sequences. TCRs were defined as expanded if a significant change between any two time points was detected under a Poisson model with p below 0.0001. TCR abundances were normalised to the total number of TCRs sequenced per sample and expressed as counts per million. TRAV1-2 paired with TRAJ12, TRAJ20 or TRAJ33 defined MAIT TCRs, while TRAV10 paired with TRAJ18 defined iNKT TCRs. A search of VDJdb, accessed on 1 November 2021, was run for TCRs annotated to CMV, EBV and SARS-CoV-2, with TCRs annotated for multiple antigens excluded. TCRdb trimmed public reads at Q25 via fastp, called clones via MiXCR and kept in-frame beta chains. When rows share a CDR3 protein, they turn into one entry using the most common DNA and genes. The V and J calls and clone size come from TCRdb's table, not from the authors' own analysis. In this sample the table shows 20,000 to 30,000 distinct CDR3 sequences, around 4% of which occur a single time. The top ten constitute roughly 4.5% of the sample.

For CDR1 and CDR2, the germline V gene lists SGHTA and FQGNSA. From cysteine to phenylalanine, the CDR3 is 15 amino acids long. Of all the DNA, just the CDR3 is kept, 45 bases in frame from base 1. At the junction V is shortened by 1 base and J by 3 bases, with 13 bases in between. This clonotype originated in an adult who was a healthcare worker with PCR-confirmed SARS-CoV-2 infection or an uninfected control (not recorded which). This chain is built from TRBV7-2 and TRBJ2-7; TRBD2 is a possible D gene, resting on 5 matching bases. Sample: whole blood. CDR3 protein: CASSLVAGGYYEQYF. The nucleotide sequence is given as TGTGCCAGCAGCTTAGTGGCCGGCGGGTACTACGAGCAGTACTTC.